This passage covers 4 T cell receptor beta chains from one sample sequenced in a study of T cell clonality in common variable immunodeficiency. These receptors lack a known antigen. The protocol was immunoSEQ multiplex PCR, while the TCRdb copy is restricted to in-frame clones and leaves out a portion. This repertoire holds over 20,000 clones, and none appear only once. Whole-study results and caveats: Common variable immunodeficiency TCR beta sequences reportedly had fewer deletions and N-nucleotide insertions.

The sample consisted of peripheral blood mononuclear cells. The origin of the receptors is a human donor with common variable immunodeficiency.

In regard to this clone: The read ends 3 residues shy of where the CDR3 ends; the end is completed using the germline J gene. The chain joins TRBV18 to TRBJ1-2; possible D gene TRBD1, 5 bases. The CDR3 has 14 residues. Trimming took off 2 bases at V and 2 bases at J, with 9 bases between the two ends. Looked up from germline, CDR1 is KGHSH and CDR2 is LQKENI. The DNA read from the CDR3 is TGTGCCAGCTCACCATCCCGGGGGAACTATGGC. It specifies CASSPSRGNYG. The CDR3 in its entirety is CASSPSRGNYGYTF.

This clone was picked up a small number of times. The DNA ends 3 residues before the CDR3 does, and the rest of the CDR3 is filled in from the germline J gene. The sample has other DNA sequences that encode this CDR3 too. The rearrangement joins TRBV30 to TRBJ1-4, with TRBD1 matching 8 bases. This CDR3 spans 14 amino acids. Germline CDR1 and CDR2: GTSNPN and SVGIG (reference sequence). The V gene end was trimmed by 2 bases and the J gene end by 7 bases; junction bases not matched to a gene: 6. CDR3 bases read: TGTGCCTGGAGTATCTCAGGGGGCCCTGAAAAA. This sequence encodes CAWSISGGPEK. In full, the CDR3 is CAWSISGGPEKLFF.

This clone was counted a few times. The read stops 3 residues short of the end of the CDR3; the missing end is completed from the germline J gene. V gene TRBV7-9 combines with J gene TRBJ1-1; 7 bases are a match to TRBD1. Germline assignment: CDR1 SEHNR and CDR2 FQNEAQ (reference sequence). This CDR3 has 13 amino acids. The junction had 5 bases not matched to a gene; V was cut back by 5 bases and J by 5 bases. The CDR3 spells CASSGDSNTEAFF. The sequenced part of the CDR3 DNA is TGTGCCAGCAGCGGGGACAGTAATACTGAA.

A few counts support this clone. Read sequence stops 3 residues before the CDR3 end, and the germline J gene provides the missing end. This chain uses TRBV7-9 with TRBJ1-5, with a tentative D call TRBD1 (6 bases). CDR3 length: 14 amino acids. Per germline, CDR1 SEHNR and CDR2 FQNEAQ (reference sequence). The V and J ends lost 5 bases and 3 bases respectively, with 11 bases between them. The CDR3 DNA, read in part, is TGTGCCAGCAGCGGGGGACACTTCAATCAGCCC. Its protein product is CASSGGHFNQP. The complete CDR3 reads CASSGGHFNQPQHF.